This TCR beta chain was found in a study of Graves' ophthalmopathy and Graves' hyperthyroidism (dated by TCRdb to 2016 to 2019). Notes on the research overall: Peripheral blood was collected at initial diagnosis, before any treatment. To tell Graves' ophthalmopathy apart from Graves' hyperthyroidism, and to predict which patients would progress to ophthalmopathy, the study relied on TCR beta repertoire signatures. In total, around 140 blood samples were TCR-sequenced: fewer than 50 ophthalmopathy, roughly 77 hyperthyroidism and approximately 17 hyperthyroidism-to-ophthalmopathy patients. To explore V-J signatures that distinguish ophthalmopathy from hyperthyroidism, a discovery set of roughly 98 patients was enrolled, made up of some 41 with ophthalmopathy and roughly 55 with stable hyperthyroidism. The independent validation cohort included 18 to 20 hyperthyroidism patients plus 17 patients who later progressed from hyperthyroidism to ophthalmopathy. T-cell repertoires of thyroid tissue and blood were compared in about 6 hyperthyroidism patients. Following sample collection, hyperthyroidism patients were given methimazole at a starting dose of 30 mg daily, and ophthalmopathy patients were given high-dose intravenous methylprednisolone. The roughly 100 discovery patients were randomly divided into training and test sets at a 7:3 ratio. The paper as a whole reports these results and caveats: Ophthalmopathy was separated from stable hyperthyroidism by the 13-signature model with roughly 88% sensitivity and around 81% specificity in cross-validation and with 80%/75% in the test set. In validation, the model predicted ophthalmopathy progression with roughly 68% sensitivity and less than 80% specificity; 12 predicted patients were CT-confirmed with GO in a median of roughly 6.8 months. Most expanded thyroid clonotypes with frequency above 0.001 were also detected in blood, suggesting blood repertoires may reflect the thyroid immune response. Sample size was not statistically predetermined, and group allocation was not concealed from the investigators.

For repertoire sequencing, TCR beta CDR3 regions were amplified from RNA transcripts. A first-round RT-PCR used HTBI primers with the Qiagen OneStep RT-PCR kit, followed by a second-round multiplex PCR, size selection and purification. Libraries were sequenced on an Illumina HiSeq2000 using paired-end 100 bp reads. Under the source paper's analysis protocol: SOAPnuke was used to process the reads, removing any read that contained adapters or uncalled bases, had a mean Phred below 15, or lacked an exact match to the constant primer or identifier. COPE v1.2.5 was used to merge the high-quality paired reads. Each unique nucleotide sequence was defined as a clonotype, and clonotypes were aligned to IMGT TRB V, D and J references with MiTCR v1.1. The analysis was limited to V-J combinations with a frequency above 0.0001, which together covered over 99% of the repertoires. A TCR clonal expansion and chaos score per V-J combination was defined as the ratio of F50 clonal expansion to chaos observed in the TCRdist matrix. Features were reduced by Welch's t-statistics and random forest to about a dozen V-J combinations, which fed a naive Bayes classifier. Thyroid-blood repertoire similarity was quantified with the Morisita-Horn index. TCRdb cleaned the public reads at Q25 with fastp, built clones with MiXCR and kept in-frame beta chains. Identical CDR3 protein sequences are pooled into one entry, listed with their most common genes and DNA. TCRdb, not the original authors, processed these V and J calls. In all, the sample holds about 220,000 distinct CDR3 sequences, and approximately 21% of those were seen once. The ten largest clonotypes hold roughly 44% of the sample.

The CDR3 starts with the cysteine, ends with the phenylalanine, and has 16 residues. Of the read, only the CDR3 DNA is kept; its 48 bases are in frame from base 1. The trim is 2 bases for V and 2 bases for J, with a gap of 15 bases between the germline ends. As encoded in the germline V gene, CDR1 is MNHEY while CDR2 is SVGEGT. For this clonotype: The antigen it binds to is not known. Base qualities are not recorded, but no much larger clone differs from it by a single base.

Ophthalmopathy patients were characterized by moderately to severely active disease, a Clinical Activity Score of at least 3, a NOSPECS grade of at least 4, and a disease duration under 3 months. Patients with other autoimmune diseases, uncontrolled infections, pregnancy or lactation were excluded from the study. Clinical symptoms, serum thyroxine, TRAb, thyroid ultrasound and orbital computed tomography formed the basis of the diagnosis. PBMCs were isolated from 8 to 10 ml of fresh peripheral blood by Ficoll-Paque density gradient centrifugation. Trizol reagent was used to extract the total RNA, and its quality was then checked on an Agilent 2100 Bioanalyzer.

This TCR was recovered from a woman aged 45-65 years with Graves' ophthalmopathy. Donor details come from another sample of the same person, matched by shared clones. The chain employs TRBV6-2 or TRBV6-3 and TRBJ1-1; matching of 6 bases hints at TRBD1 as the D gene. The specimen sequenced was peripheral blood. The CDR3 region has the sequence CASSYITGRVNTEAFF. The nucleotides read TGTGCCAGCAGTTACATAACAGGGAGAGTCAACACTGAAGCTTTCTTT.